The clone carrying this T cell receptor (beta chain) was recorded only once. The data are from a study of CD8 T cells in Susac syndrome. Trimming pared 8 bases from V and 6 bases from J, leaving 22 bases between. The CDR3 is made up of 15 amino acids. CD8+ and CD4+ T cells circulating in blood were sequenced for TCR beta. Negative isolation yielded CD4+ and CD8+ T cells, and FACS enriched TEMRA cells. RNA in amounts of roughly 0.45 to 1 ug was reverse transcribed with random hexamers. TCRdb called the immunoSEQ multiplex PCR reads again in MiXCR, with one record for every CDR3 protein. The sample carries about 90,000 distinct CDR3 sequences, roughly 91% recorded once.

The TCR sequence derives from a human donor in good health. The J gene is TRBJ1-2, the V gene TRBV12-3 or TRBV12-4; D gene ambiguous. The sequencing sample was made of CD8+ T cells from PBMCs. The CDR3 loop reads CASAVTVEGYDGYTF. For the CDR3, the DNA is TGTGCCAGCGCCGTCACAGTTGAGGGATACGATGGCTACACCTTC.